This entry lists 3 T cell receptor beta chains sequenced from one sample in a study of response to subunit inactivated influenza vaccine. TCRdb used MiXCR to reprocess the RT-PCR reads, holding one entry per CDR3 protein. This sample carries roughly 700,000 distinct CDR3 sequences, more than 11% of them seen once, and the ten largest clones take around 6.5%. Sequencing was performed on PBMCs from blood, taken less than 15 days before vaccination. All receptors derive from a man aged 50 to 60 who received an inactivated influenza vaccine.

This chain joins TRBV4-3 and TRBJ2-5; 12 bases align to TRBD1. V lost 1 base, J lost 4 bases, and 4 bases stayed unmatched. The CDR3 has 16 residues. Germline CDR1 LGHNA, CDR2 YSLEER. Written as DNA, the CDR3 is TGCGCCAGCAGCCAAGTACTGGGACAGGGGGCAGAGACCCAGTACTTC. It specifies CASSQVLGQGAETQYF.

The genes are TRBV6-2 or TRBV6-3 and TRBJ2-5, with 10 bases lining up with TRBD2. This CDR3 comprises 17 residues. Germline V gene data show CDR1 as MNHEY and CDR2 as SVGEGT. The V segment lost 3 bases and the J segment 5 bases; nucleotides outside the gene matches: 12. CDR3 in amino acids: CASSYKGLAGDLETQYF. CDR3 nucleotide sequence: TGTGCCAGCAGTTATAAGGGCCTAGCGGGAGATTTGGAGACCCAGTACTTC.

The chain joins TRBV6-4 to TRBJ2-3; D remains unclear. The CDR3 totals 9 residues. Deletions cut 10 bases from V and 9 bases from J, with 8 bases between. Looked up from germline, CDR1 is MRHNA and CDR2 is SNTAGT. The CDR3 loop reads CATPGTQYF. The CDR3 coding sequence is TGTGCCACCCCCGGAACGCAGTATTTT.